The T cell receptor beta chain described here comes from a study of cytomegalovirus exposure and HLA in healthy donors. V was cut by 4 bases and J by 2 bases, with 14 bases left in between. This CDR3 region has 15 residues. Germline-derived CDR1 and CDR2 are SGHRS and YFSETQ. PCR amplification relied on 60 Vbeta primers (plus 13 Jbeta primers). Source study methods: An analysis that came later counted 80 million or so unique TCR beta chains, roughly 11 million shared. Only in-frame clones appear in the TCRdb table, and some are missing; sequencing was by immunoSEQ multiplex PCR. That table is the source of V, J and clone size, and D and trimming were worked out from the DNA. The sample records more than 150,000 clones, 82% being singletons. Notes on this clone: As yet, its antigen is unknown.

Study-wide results and caveats: Solely CMV serostatus was available to characterize immune exposure.

Sequencing was carried out using PBMCs. This TCR derives from a man in his forties in good health and CMV-seronegative. The chain joins TRBV5-1 to TRBJ2-3; a weak D match, TRBD2 (6 bases). Here the CDR3 DNA reads TGCGCCAGCAGCGGGGGGATAATGGACACAGATACGCAGTATTTT. It is translated as CASSGGIMDTDTQYF.